Below, 14 T cell receptor beta chains from the same sample are listed, as sequenced in a study of T cell changes during pregnancy in multiple sclerosis. The table came from immunoSEQ multiplex PCR; TCRdb's copy has only in-frame clones and leaves some out. The data show approximately 90,000 clones, roughly 90% seen once. This specimen was peripheral blood, taken in the first trimester of pregnancy. The source is a female donor with multiple sclerosis, enrolled in a pregnancy study.

V is TRBV7-9 and J is TRBJ2-2; 11 bases map to TRBD2. V shed 1 base, J shed 7 bases, and the junction held 8 bases outside the gene matches. CDR3 length equals 17 residues. CDR1 is SEHNR, CDR2 FQNEAQ, per germline (reference sequence). The CDR3 is CASSLVGTSGYGGELFF. The CDR3 coding sequence is TGTGCCAGCAGCTTAGTTGGGACTAGCGGTTACGGCGGGGAGCTGTTTTTT.

This chain joins TRBV7-8 and TRBJ2-3; TRBD1 matches 7 bases. In germline, CDR1 is SGHVS, CDR2 FQNEAQ. The CDR3 spans 17 residues. After removal of 7 bases from V and 1 base from J, the junction contained 14 bases not matched to a gene. CDR3 loop: CASIRLQPGQRTDTQYF. CDR3 nucleotide sequence: TGTGCCAGCATCCGTCTTCAGCCGGGACAGCGCACAGATACGCAGTATTTT.

This clone has a single count. The rearrangement links TRBV5-4 to TRBJ2-7; D ambiguous. The germline V gene has CDR1 SGHNT and CDR2 YYREEE (reference sequence). V shed 4 bases and J shed 6 bases, with 8 bases lying between them. CDR3 length: 11 residues. The CDR3 DNA reads TGTGCCAGCAGCCGAGGCAGCGAGCAGTACTTC. Residues: CASSRGSEQYF.

V and J are TRBV5-5 and TRBJ2-2, with 8 bases lining up with TRBD1. This CDR3 has 15 amino acids. Trimming removed 5 bases from V and 5 bases from J; junction bases left unmatched: 8. The germline V gene has CDR1 SGHKS and CDR2 YYEKEE (reference sequence). The CDR3, as DNA: TGTGCCAGCAGGCGGTGGCAGGGGGCTACCGGGGAGCTGTTTTTT. Its translation is CASRRWQGATGELFF.

The rearrangement uses TRBV5-4 and TRBJ2-4; 13 nucleotides match TRBD2. Losses at the gene ends were 9 bases for V and 0 bases for J; bases not matched to a gene: 9. The CDR3 totals 17 residues. Germline V gene data show CDR1 as SGHNT and CDR2 as YYREEE (reference sequence). The CDR3 DNA reads as TGTGCCACCTCCAGACTAGCGGGGGGCTTAGCCAAAAACATTCAGTACTTC. It specifies CATSRLAGGLAKNIQYF.

V is TRBV5-4 and J is TRBJ2-7; 8 bases align to TRBD1. The length of the CDR3 is 14 residues. Germline loops: CDR1 SGHNT, CDR2 YYREEE (reference sequence). V gave up 5 bases and J gave up 2 bases; unmatched junction bases: 6. The CDR3 region is CASSSGQGTYEQYF. CDR3 nucleotides: TGTGCCAGCAGTTCTGGACAGGGCACCTACGAGCAGTACTTC.

V and J are TRBV25-1 and TRBJ1-6; TRBD1 is a possible D gene (5 bases). The CDR3 is 15 amino acids. Germline assignment: CDR1 MGHDK and CDR2 SYGVNS. The V end was cut by 5 bases, the J end by 4 bases, with 12 bases between. The CDR3 DNA is TGTGCCAGCAGTTCCGACAGCCTATATAATTCACCCCTCCACTTT. Translated: CASSSDSLYNSPLHF.

The CDR3 region is CASSSGTGSLSGANVLTF. Written as DNA, the CDR3 is TGCGCCAGCAGCTCTGGGACAGGGTCCCTCTCTGGGGCCAACGTCCTGACTTTC. This chain links TRBV5-1 with TRBJ2-6; TRBD1 agrees at 9 bases. Germline loops: CDR1 SGHRS, CDR2 YFSETQ. The J segment lost 0 bases and the V segment lost 3 bases, leaving 7 bases of the junction unmatched. The CDR3 contains 18 residues.

This chain joins TRBV6-6 and TRBJ1-5; TRBD1 matches at 7 bases. Germline CDR1 MNHNY, CDR2 SVGAGI (reference sequence). The CDR3 sequence is 14 residues long. Losses at the gene ends were 6 bases for V and 4 bases for J; bases not matched to a gene: 6. The CDR3 DNA sequence: TGTGCCAGCAGCCCTGGACAGGTAAATCAGCCCCAGCATTTT. Residues: CASSPGQVNQPQHF.

In nucleotides, the CDR3 is TGTGCCTGGACCCCAGGGGACAGGGATTACGAGCAGTACTTC. The encoded protein is CAWTPGDRDYEQYF. The V call is TRBV30, the J call TRBJ2-7; 9 positions agree with TRBD1. This CDR3 comprises 14 residues. The J segment lost 4 bases and the V segment lost 4 bases, leaving 8 bases of the junction unmatched. Germline CDR1 GTSNPN, CDR2 SVGIG (reference sequence).

This chain connects TRBV30 to TRBJ2-7; 7 bases are shared with TRBD1. Germline trimming cut 4 bases from V and 4 bases from J; bases unmatched to any gene: 10. The CDR3 consists of 14 residues. Germline CDR1 is GTSNPN and CDR2 is SVGIG (reference sequence). Here the CDR3 DNA reads TGTGCCTGGAAGACCGGGACAGACAATTACGAGCAGTACTTC. Protein sequence: CAWKTGTDNYEQYF.

The V gene is TRBV18, the J gene TRBJ1-4; D might be TRBD1 (5 bases). Trimming pared 5 bases from V and 8 bases from J, leaving 12 bases between. The CDR3 runs to 13 residues. Germline V gene sequence: CDR1 KGHSH, CDR2 LQKENI. The CDR3 is CASSTDSGEKLFF. DNA of the CDR3: TGTGCCAGCTCAACAGACAGTGGGGAAAAACTGTTTTTT.

V usage is TRBV30 and J usage is TRBJ1-2; no firm D call. V dropped 2 bases and J dropped 12 bases, with 13 bases sitting between them. The germline V gene encodes CDR1 GTSNPN and CDR2 SVGIG (reference sequence). The CDR3 consists of 11 residues. The CDR3: CAWSIGRANTF. The CDR3 DNA follows: TGTGCCTGGAGTATTGGGAGGGCGAACACCTTC.

V usage is TRBV7-2 and J usage is TRBJ1-3; perhaps TRBD1 as D (6 bases). Trimming removed 4 bases at V and 8 bases at J, with 15 bases between. The germline V gene has CDR1 SGHTA and CDR2 FQGNSA. This CDR3 contains 14 residues. The CDR3 region is CASSSNRDLDTIYF. In DNA, the CDR3 is TGTGCCAGCAGCTCCAACAGGGATTTGGACACCATATATTTT.